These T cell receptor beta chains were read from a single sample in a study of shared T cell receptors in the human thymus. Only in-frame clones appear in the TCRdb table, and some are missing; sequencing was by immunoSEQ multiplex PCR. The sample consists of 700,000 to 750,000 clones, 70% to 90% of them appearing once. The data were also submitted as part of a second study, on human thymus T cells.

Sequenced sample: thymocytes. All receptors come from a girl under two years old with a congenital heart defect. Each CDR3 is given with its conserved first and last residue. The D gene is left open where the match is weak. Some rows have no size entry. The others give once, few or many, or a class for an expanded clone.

TGTGCCAGCAGCTTAGCGCGGGGATTTGGCAATCAGCCCCAGCATTTT,CASSLARGFGNQPQHF,.,TRBV7-2,TRBJ1-5,.
TGTGCCAGTACCTTGACGTTCACGGGGGGAGCCAAAAACATTCAGTACTTC,CASTLTFTGGAKNIQYF,TRBD2,TRBV19,TRBJ2-4,.
TGTGCCAGCAGATCAGGGGGCGAAATCTATGGCTACACCTTC,CASRSGGEIYGYTF,TRBD1,TRBV5-6,TRBJ1-2,.
TGTGCCAGCAGTCTACAGGGATACGAGCAGTACTTC,CASSLQGYEQYF,.,TRBV2,TRBJ2-7,once
TGTGCCAGCAGAGGTCGTTTGGGCCAGCAGTTTAATTCACCCCTCCACTTT,CASRGRLGQQFNSPLHF,.,TRBV28,TRBJ1-6,.
TGCACCAGCAGCCAAGTAGGGGGCACTGAAGCTTTCTTT,CTSSQVGGTEAFF,.,TRBV1,TRBJ1-1,.
TGCGCCAGCAGCCAAGTGTTAGCGGGGAACCTTAACACCGGGGAGCTGTTTTTT,CASSQVLAGNLNTGELFF,TRBD2,TRBV4-3,TRBJ2-2,.
TGCGCCAGCAGCCAAGCAAGTGTAGGACACCATAACACTGAAGCTTTCTTT,CASSQASVGHHNTEAFF,.,TRBV4-1,TRBJ1-1,.
TGTGCCAGCAGTGGTGCAGGGGGCGACAGTTATACCTCTGGGGCCAACGTCCTGACTTTC,CASSGAGGDSYTSGANVLTF,TRBD1,TRBV2,TRBJ2-6,.
TGCGCCAGCAGCCAAGACCTCCGAGCAGGGACAGCCTCCGAAGCTTTCTTT,CASSQDLRAGTASEAFF,TRBD1,TRBV4-1,TRBJ1-1,once
TGTGCCAGCAGCGTAGGCCTTAGCGGGGGGTTGGAGACCCAGTACTTC,CASSVGLSGGLETQYF,TRBD2,TRBV9,TRBJ2-5,.
TGCAGCGTTGAAGATGGGCGGGGACAGGGCTACACCTTC,CSVEDGRGQGYTF,TRBD1,TRBV29-1,TRBJ1-2,.
TGTGCCAGCAGTTATCTCGGGTACCTCAACACTGAAGCTTTCTTT,CASSYLGYLNTEAFF,.,TRBV6-6,TRBJ1-1,once
TGTGCCAGCACCAAACAGGGGAGGATAAGCCAGCCCCAGCATTTT,CASTKQGRISQPQHF,TRBD1,TRBV11-3,TRBJ1-5,.
TGTGCCATCAGTAAACGCCCGGGACAGACCTCCTACGAGCAGTACTTC,CAISKRPGQTSYEQYF,TRBD1,TRBV10-3,TRBJ2-7,.
TGTGCCAGCAGCCCGCCCGGGACAGGGGTAGCCAAAAACATTCAGTACTTC,CASSPPGTGVAKNIQYF,TRBD1,TRBV5-6,TRBJ2-4,.
TGTGCCAGTAGTATCAGTGGGGGGGCGGACAATGAGCAGTTCTTC,CASSISGGADNEQFF,.,TRBV19,TRBJ2-1,.
TGTGCCAGCAGCCCGCGCGGAGCCCCGTACACCGGGGAGCTGTTTTTT,CASSPRGAPYTGELFF,.,TRBV5-6,TRBJ2-2,.
TGTGCCAGCCGCTCGACAGGGTGGAACACCGGGGAGCTGTTTTTT,CASRSTGWNTGELFF,TRBD1,TRBV2,TRBJ2-2,few
TGTGCCAGCAGCTTAGCCCTAGCCTACAATGAGCAGTTCTTC,CASSLALAYNEQFF,.,TRBV11-2,TRBJ2-1,.